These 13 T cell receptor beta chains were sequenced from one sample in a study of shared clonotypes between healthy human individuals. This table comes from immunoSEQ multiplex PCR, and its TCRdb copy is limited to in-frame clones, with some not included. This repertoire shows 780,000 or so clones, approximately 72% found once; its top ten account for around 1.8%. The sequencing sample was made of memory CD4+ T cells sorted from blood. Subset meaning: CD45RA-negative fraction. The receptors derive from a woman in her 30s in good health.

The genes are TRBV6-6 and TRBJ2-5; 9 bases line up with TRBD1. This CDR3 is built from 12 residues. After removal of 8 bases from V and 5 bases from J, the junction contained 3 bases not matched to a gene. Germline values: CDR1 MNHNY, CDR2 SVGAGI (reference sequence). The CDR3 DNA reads TGTGCCAGCGGACAGGGGCCTGAGACCCAGTACTTC. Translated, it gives CASGQGPETQYF.

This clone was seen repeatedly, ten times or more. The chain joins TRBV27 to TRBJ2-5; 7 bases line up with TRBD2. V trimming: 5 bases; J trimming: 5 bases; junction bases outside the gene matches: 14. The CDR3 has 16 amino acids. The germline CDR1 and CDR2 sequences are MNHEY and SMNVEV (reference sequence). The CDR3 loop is CASSPTRGVRQETQYF. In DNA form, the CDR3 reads TGTGCCAGCAGTCCCACCCGGGGGGTTCGTCAGGAGACCCAGTACTTC.

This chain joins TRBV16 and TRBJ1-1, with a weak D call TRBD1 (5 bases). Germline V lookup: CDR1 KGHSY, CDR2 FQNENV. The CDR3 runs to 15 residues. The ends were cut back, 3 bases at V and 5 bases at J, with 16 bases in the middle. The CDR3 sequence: CASSHQNRGGTEAFF. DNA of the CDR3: TGTGCCAGCAGCCACCAGAATCGGGGCGGTACTGAAGCTTTCTTT.

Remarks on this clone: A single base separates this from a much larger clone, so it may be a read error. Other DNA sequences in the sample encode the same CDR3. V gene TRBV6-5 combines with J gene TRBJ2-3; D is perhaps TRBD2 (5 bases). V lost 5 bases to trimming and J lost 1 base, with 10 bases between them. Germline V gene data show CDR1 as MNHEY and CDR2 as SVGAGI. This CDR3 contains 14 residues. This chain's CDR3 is CASSRGVGTDTQYF. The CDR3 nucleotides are TGTGCCAGCAGTCGGGGAGTGGGCACAGATACGCAGTATTTT.

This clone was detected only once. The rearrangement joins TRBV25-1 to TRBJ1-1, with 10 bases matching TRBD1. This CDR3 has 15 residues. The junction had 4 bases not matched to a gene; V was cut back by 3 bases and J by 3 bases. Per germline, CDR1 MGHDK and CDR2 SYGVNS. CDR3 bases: TGTGCCAGCAGTGATGGCGGGACAGGGGACACTGAAGCTTTCTTT. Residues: CASSDGGTGDTEAFF.

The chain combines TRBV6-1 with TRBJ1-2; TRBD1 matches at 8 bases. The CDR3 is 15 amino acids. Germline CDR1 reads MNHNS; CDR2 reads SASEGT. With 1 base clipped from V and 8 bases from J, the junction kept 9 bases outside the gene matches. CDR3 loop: CASSEEGQGTGGYTF. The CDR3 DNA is TGTGCCAGCAGTGAAGAAGGACAGGGCACGGGGGGCTACACCTTC.

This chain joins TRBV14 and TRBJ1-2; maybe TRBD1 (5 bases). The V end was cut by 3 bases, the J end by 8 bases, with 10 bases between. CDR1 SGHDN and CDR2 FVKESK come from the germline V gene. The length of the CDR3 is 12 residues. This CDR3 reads CASSQGRLGYTF. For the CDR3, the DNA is TGTGCCAGCAGCCAGGGACGCTTAGGCTACACCTTC.

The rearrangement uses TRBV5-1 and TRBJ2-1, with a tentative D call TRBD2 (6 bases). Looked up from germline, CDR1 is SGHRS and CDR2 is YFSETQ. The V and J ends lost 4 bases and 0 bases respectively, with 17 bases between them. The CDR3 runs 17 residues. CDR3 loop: CASSTASSANSYNEQFF. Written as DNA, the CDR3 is TGCGCCAGCAGCACCGCTTCTAGCGCCAACTCCTACAATGAGCAGTTCTTC.

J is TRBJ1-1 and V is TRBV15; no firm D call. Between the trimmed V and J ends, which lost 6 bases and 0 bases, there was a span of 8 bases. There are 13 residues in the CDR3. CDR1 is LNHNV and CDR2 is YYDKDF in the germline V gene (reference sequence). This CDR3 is CATRAPVNTEAFF. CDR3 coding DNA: TGTGCCACCAGAGCCCCAGTGAACACTGAAGCTTTCTTT.

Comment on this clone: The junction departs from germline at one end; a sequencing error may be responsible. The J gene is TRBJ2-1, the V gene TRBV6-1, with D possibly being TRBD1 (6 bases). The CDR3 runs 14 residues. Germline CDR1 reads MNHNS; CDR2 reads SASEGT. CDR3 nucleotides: TGTGCCGGCAGGACAGCCACAAAGGTGAATGAGCAGTTCTTC. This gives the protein CAGRTATKVNEQFF.

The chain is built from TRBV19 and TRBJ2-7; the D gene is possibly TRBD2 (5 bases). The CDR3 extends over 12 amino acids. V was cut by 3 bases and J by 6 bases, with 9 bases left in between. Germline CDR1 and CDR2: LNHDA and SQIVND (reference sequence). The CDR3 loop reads CASSINGVEQYF. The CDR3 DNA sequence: TGTGCCAGTAGTATTAACGGGGTCGAGCAGTACTTC.

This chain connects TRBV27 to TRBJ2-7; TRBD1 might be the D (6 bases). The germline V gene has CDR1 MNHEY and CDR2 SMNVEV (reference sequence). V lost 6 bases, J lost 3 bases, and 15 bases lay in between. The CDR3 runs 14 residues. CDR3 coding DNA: TGTGCCAGCAGGTCTCAGGGGAGCAGCTACGAGCAGTACTTC. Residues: CASRSQGSSYEQYF.

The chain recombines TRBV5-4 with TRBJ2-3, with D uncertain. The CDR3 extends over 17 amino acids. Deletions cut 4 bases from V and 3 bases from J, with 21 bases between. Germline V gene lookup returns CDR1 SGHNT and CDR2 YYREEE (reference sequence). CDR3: CASSLPGERVMTDTQYF. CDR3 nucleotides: TGTGCCAGCAGCCTCCCTGGGGAAAGGGTAATGACAGATACGCAGTATTTT.